This T cell receptor beta chain was found in a study of blood T cells in healthy people across ages. V was trimmed by 4 bases and J by 1 base, leaving 13 bases between them. Germline CDR1 SQVTM, CDR2 ANQGSEA. The CDR3 has 14 amino acids. A second PCR of about 7 to 12 cycles used a sample-barcoded 5' primer and a J-beta primer mix. TCRdb reprocessed the 5' RACE reads with MiXCR, giving one entry per CDR3 protein. The sample gives about 620,000 distinct CDR3 sequences, approximately 52% of which show up once; approximately 13% is in the top ten. Material: blood. The TCR was taken from a woman aged 80 or over in good health. The rearrangement uses TRBV29-1 and TRBJ2-5, with D possibly being TRBD1 (7 bases). The CDR3 DNA reads TGCAGCGTTGTCCAGGAGGGGGCCCAAGAGACCCAGTACTTC. This translates into CSVVQEGAQETQYF.